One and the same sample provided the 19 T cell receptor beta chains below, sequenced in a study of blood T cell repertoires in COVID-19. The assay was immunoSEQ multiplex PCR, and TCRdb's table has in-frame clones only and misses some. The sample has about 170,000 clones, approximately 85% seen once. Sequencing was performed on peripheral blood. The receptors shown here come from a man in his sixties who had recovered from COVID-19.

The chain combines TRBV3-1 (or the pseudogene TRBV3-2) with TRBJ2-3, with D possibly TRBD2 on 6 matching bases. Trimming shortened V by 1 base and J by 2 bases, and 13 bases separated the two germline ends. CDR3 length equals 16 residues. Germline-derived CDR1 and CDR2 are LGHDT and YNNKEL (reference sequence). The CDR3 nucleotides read TGTGCCAGCAGCCAAGCGGGGGAAAGCCTCACAGATACGCAGTATTTT. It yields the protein CASSQAGESLTDTQYF.

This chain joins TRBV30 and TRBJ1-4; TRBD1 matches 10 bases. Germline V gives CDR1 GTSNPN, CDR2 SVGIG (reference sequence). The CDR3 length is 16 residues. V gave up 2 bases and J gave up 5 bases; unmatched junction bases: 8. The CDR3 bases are TGTGCCTGGAGTAACCGGGACAGGGGATGGAATGAAAAACTGTTTTTT. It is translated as CAWSNRDRGWNEKLFF. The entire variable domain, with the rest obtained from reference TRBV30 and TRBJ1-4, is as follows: SQTIHQWPATLVQPVGSPLSLECTVEGTSNPNLYWYRQAAGRGLQLLFYSVGIGQISSEVPQNLSASRPQDRQFILSSKKLLLSDSGFYLCAWSNRDRGWNEKLFFGSGTQLSVL.

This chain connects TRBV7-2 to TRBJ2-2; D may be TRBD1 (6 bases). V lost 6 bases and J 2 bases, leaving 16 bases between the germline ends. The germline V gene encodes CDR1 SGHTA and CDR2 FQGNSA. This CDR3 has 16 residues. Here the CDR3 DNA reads TGTGCCAGCAGGCAAGCGCCACAGGGCAACACCGGGGAGCTGTTTTTT. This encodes CASRQAPQGNTGELFF.

CDR3 amino acids: CASSPRRGQAQETQYF. The CDR3, as DNA: TGTGCCAGCAGCCCTAGGCGGGGGCAGGCACAAGAGACCCAGTACTTC. The V gene is TRBV7-2, the J gene TRBJ2-5; perhaps TRBD2 as D (7 bases). The length of the CDR3 is 16 residues. The V end was cut by 5 bases, the J end by 2 bases, with 18 bases between. Germline assignment: CDR1 SGHTA and CDR2 FQGNSA. Variable domain in full (rest from reference TRBV7-2 and TRBJ2-5): GAGVSQSPSNKVTEKGKDVELRCDPISGHTALYWYRQSLGQGLEFLIYFQGNSAPDKSGLPSDRFSAERTGGSVSTLTIQRTQQEDSAVYLCASSPRRGQAQETQYFGPGTRLLVL.

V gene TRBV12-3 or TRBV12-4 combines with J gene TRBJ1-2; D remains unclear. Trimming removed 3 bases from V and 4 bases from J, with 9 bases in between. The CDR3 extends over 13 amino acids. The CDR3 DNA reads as TGTGCCAGCAGTTTTAACAGCTTCTATGGCTACACCTTC. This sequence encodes CASSFNSFYGYTF.

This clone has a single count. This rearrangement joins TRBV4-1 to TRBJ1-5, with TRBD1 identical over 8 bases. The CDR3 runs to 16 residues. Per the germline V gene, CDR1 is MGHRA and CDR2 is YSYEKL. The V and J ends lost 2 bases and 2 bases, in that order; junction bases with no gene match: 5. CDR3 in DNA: TGCGCCAGCAGCCAATCTCAGGGGGCCGGCAATCAGCCCCAGCATTTT. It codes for CASSQSQGAGNQPQHF.

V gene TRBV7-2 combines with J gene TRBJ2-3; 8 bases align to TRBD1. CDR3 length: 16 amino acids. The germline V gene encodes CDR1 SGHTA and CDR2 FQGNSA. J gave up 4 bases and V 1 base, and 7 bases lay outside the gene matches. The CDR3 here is CASSLEVAGGADTQYF. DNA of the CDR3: TGTGCCAGCAGCTTAGAAGTGGCAGGGGGCGCAGATACGCAGTATTTT.

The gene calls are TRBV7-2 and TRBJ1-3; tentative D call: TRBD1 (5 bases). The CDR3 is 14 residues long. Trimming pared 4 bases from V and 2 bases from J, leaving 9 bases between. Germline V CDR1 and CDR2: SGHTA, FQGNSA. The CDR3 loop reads CASSSQGTGNTIYF. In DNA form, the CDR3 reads TGTGCCAGCAGCTCTCAGGGTACTGGAAACACCATATATTTT.

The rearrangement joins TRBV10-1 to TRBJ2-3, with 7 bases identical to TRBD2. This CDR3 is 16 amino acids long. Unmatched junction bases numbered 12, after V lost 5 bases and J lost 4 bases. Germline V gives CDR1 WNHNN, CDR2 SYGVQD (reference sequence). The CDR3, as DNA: TGCGCCAGCAGTCAAGCGGGGAAGATAAGCCCAGATACGCAGTATTTT. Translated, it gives CASSQAGKISPDTQYF.

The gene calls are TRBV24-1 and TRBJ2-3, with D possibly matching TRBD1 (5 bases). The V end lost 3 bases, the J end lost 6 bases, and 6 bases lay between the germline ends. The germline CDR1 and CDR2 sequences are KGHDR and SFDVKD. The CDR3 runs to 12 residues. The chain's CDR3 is CATSDAGDTQYF. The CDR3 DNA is TGTGCCACCAGTGATGCAGGGGATACGCAGTATTTT.

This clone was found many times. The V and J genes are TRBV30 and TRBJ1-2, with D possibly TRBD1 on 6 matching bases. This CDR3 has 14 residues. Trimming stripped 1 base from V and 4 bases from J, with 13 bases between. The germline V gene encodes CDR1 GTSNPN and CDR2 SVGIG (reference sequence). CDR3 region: CAWSETGRRYGYTF. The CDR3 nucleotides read TGTGCCTGGAGTGAAACAGGGCGGCGCTATGGCTACACCTTC. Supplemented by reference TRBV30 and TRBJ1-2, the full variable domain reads SQTIHQWPATLVQPVGSPLSLECTVEGTSNPNLYWYRQAAGRGLQLLFYSVGIGQISSEVPQNLSASRPQDRQFILSSKKLLLSDSGFYLCAWSETGRRYGYTFGSGTRLTVV.

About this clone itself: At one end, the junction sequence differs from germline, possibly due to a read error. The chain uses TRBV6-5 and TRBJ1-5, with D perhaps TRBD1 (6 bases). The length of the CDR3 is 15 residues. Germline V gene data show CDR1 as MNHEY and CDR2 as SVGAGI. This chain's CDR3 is CASSFSGDTNQPQHF. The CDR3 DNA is TGTGCGAGCAGTTTTTCCGGGGACACCAATCAGCCCCAGCATTTT.

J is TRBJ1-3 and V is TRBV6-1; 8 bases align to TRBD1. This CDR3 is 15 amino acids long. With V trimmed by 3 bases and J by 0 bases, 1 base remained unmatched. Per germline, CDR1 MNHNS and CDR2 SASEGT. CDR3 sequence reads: CASSETGDSGNTIYF. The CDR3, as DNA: TGTGCCAGCAGTGAGACAGGGGACTCTGGAAACACCATATATTTT.

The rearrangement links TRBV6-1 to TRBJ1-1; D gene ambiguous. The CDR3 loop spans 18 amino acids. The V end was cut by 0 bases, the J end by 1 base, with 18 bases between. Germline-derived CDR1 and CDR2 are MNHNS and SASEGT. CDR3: CASSEALRLLGGNTEAFF. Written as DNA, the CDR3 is TGTGCCAGCAGTGAAGCGCTTCGCCTTCTCGGAGGGAACACTGAAGCTTTCTTT.

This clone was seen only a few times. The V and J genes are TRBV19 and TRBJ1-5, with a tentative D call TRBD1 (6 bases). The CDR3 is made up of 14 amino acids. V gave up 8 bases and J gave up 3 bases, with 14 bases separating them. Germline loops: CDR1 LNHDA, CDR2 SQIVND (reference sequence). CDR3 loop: CASSTRDNNQPQHF. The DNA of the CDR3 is TGTGCCAGTTCGACTCGGGACAACAATCAGCCCCAGCATTTT.

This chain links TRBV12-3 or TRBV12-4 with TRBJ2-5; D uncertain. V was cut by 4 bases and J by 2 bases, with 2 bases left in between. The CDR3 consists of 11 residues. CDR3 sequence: CASSSQETQYF. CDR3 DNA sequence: TGTGCCAGCAGTTCTCAAGAGACCCAGTACTTC.

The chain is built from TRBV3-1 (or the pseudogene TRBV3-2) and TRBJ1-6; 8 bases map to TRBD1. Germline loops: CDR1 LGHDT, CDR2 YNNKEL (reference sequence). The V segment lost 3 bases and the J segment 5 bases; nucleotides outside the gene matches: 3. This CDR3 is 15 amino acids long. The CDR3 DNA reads TGTGCCAGCAGCCAGATGACAGGGGATAATTCACCCCTCCACTTT. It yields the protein CASSQMTGDNSPLHF.

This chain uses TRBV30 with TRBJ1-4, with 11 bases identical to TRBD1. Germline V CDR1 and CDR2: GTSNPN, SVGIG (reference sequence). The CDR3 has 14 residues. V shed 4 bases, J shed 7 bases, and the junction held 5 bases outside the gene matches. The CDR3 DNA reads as TGTGCCTGGAAACCGGGGACAGGGGGTGAAAAACTGTTTTTT. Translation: CAWKPGTGGEKLFF.

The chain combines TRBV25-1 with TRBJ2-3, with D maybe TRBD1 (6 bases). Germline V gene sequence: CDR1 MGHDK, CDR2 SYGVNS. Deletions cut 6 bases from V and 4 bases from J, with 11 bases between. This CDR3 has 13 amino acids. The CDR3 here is CASSQGKADTQYF. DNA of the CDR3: TGTGCCAGCAGCCAGGGGAAAGCAGATACGCAGTATTTT.